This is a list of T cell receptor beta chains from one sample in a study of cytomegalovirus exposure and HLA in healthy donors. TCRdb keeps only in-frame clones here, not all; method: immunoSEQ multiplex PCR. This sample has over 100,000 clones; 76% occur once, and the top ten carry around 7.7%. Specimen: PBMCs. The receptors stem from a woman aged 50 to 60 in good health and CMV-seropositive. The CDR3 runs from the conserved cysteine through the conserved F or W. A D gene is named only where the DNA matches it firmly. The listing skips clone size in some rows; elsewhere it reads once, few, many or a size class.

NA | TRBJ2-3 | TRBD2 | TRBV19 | TGTGCCAGTAGTATAGAGACTAGCGTAGATACGCAGTATTTT | CASSIETSVDTQYF
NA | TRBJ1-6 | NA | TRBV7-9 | TGTGCCAGCAGCTTTGGGGGGGGTTCCTATAATTCACCCCTCCACTTT | CASSFGGGSYNSPLHF
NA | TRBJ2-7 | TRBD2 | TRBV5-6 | TGTGCCAGCAGCTTGGCCGGGGGGAGCGGCAAAAGCTCCTACGAGCAGTACTTC | CASSLAGGSGKSSYEQYF
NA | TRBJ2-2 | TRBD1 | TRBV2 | TGTGCCAGCAGTGAAATGGGACAGGGGACCGGGGAGCTGTTTTTT | CASSEMGQGTGELFF
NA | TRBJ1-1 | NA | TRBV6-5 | TGTGCCAGCAGTTATGGGGGCGCGAACACTGAAGCTTTCTTT | CASSYGGANTEAFF
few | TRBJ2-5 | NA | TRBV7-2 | TGTGCCAGCAGCGTTCCCCTAGGACAGCTCAGGGAGACCCAGTACTTC | CASSVPLGQLRETQYF
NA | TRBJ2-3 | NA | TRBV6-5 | TGTGCCAGCAGTTCAACATGGACTGTGAAAGATACGCAGTATTTT | CASSSTWTVKDTQYF
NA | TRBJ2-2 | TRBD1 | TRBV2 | TGTGCCAGCAGTGCCAGGGGGCGCGTCACCGGGGAGCTGTTTTTT | CASSARGRVTGELFF
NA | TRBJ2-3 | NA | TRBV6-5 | TGTGCCAGCAGTTACCTCCAGGGCACAGATACGCAGTATTTT | CASSYLQGTDTQYF
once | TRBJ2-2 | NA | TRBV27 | TGTGCCAGCAGTTTCCTTCAGGGTGGGACCGGGGAGCTGTTTTTT | CASSFLQGGTGELFF
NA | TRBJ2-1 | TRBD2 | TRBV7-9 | TGTGCCAGCACCCGTGGACTAGCGGGAGAGTATGATGAGCAGTTCTTC | CASTRGLAGEYDEQFF
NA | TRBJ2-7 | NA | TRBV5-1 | TGCGCCAGCAGCTTGGACCCCACATCCTACGAGCAGTACTTC | CASSLDPTSYEQYF
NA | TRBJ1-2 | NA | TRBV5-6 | TGTGCCAGCAGCTTGAGCCACCGGGTGTGGTATGGCTACACCTTC | CASSLSHRVWYGYTF
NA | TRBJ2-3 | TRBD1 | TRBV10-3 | TGTGCCATCAGGGATCCCCGGGACAGTGACACAGATACGCAGTATTTT | CAIRDPRDSDTDTQYF
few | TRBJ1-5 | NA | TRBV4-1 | TGCGCCAGCGGACATATTAATCAGCCCCAGCATTTT | CASGHINQPQHF
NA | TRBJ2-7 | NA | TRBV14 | TGTGCCAGCAGCCAACAAAAGTGGGAGGACTACGAGCAGTACTTC | CASSQQKWEDYEQYF
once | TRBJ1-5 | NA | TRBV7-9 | TGTGCCAGCAGCCTGCAGGGATCGAGTCAGCCCCAGCATTTT | CASSLQGSSQPQHF
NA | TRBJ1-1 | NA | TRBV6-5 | TGTGCCAGCAGTTACTCGAGGGGGGGCCGAACTGAAGCTTTCTTT | CASSYSRGGRTEAFF
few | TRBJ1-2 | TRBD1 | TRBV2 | TGTGCCAGCAGATGGACAGGGCTCGGCTACACCTTC | CASRWTGLGYTF
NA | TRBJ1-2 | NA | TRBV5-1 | TGCGCCAGCAGCACCCGGGGGGGAGAATATGGCTACACCTTC | CASSTRGGEYGYTF
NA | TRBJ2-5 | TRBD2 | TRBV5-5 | TGTGCCAGCAGCTTGGGACTAGCGGGAGGACAAGAGACCCAGTACTTC | CASSLGLAGGQETQYF
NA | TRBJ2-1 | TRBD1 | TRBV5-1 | TGCGCCAGCAGCTTGGGGGGACAGGGTAGGGGTGAGCAGTTCTTC | CASSLGGQGRGEQFF
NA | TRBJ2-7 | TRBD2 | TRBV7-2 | TGTGCCAGCAGCATAGGGGAGGGGAACGAGCAGTACTTC | CASSIGEGNEQYF
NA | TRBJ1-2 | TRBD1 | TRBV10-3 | TGTGCCATCAGTGAGTCGGGACAGGGAATGTTACTCTATGGCTACACCTTC | CAISESGQGMLLYGYTF
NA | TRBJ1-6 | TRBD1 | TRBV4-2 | TGTGCCAGCAGCGGAGAACAGGGGGCCCTTTCTAATTCACCCCTCCACTTT | CASSGEQGALSNSPLHF
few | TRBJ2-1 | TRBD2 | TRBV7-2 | TGTGCCAGCAGCCGAGCGGGAGGGTCCTACAATGAGCAGTTCTTC | CASSRAGGSYNEQFF
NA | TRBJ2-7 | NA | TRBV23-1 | TGCGCCAGCAGTCAAGAAAGGGACTGGGGGAGCTACGAGCAGTACTTC | CASSQERDWGSYEQYF
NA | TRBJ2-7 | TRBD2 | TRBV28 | TGTGCCAGCACTTCCGGGGGGGGTTTCTACGAGCAGTACTTC | CASTSGGGFYEQYF